The 28 T cell receptor beta chains given below trace back to one sample, sequenced in a study of T cell responses to AZD1222 COVID-19 vaccine (dated by TCRdb to about 2021). Receptor amplification or capture employed the immunoSEQ multiplex PCR assay. The source is immuneACCESS, and TCRdb retained only in-frame sequences with V and J called. Part of the clones is not carried over; for the studies checked, unresolved V genes explain less than half of this, and the remainder is unexplained. This sample comprises about 100,000 clones, about 87% of them detected only once. Under 2% of the sample is held by the ten biggest clonotypes. The time point label, as the study defines it: baseline before first vaccination. The sequencing here drew on peripheral blood, taken on day 0 of AZD1222 vaccination. The receptors were sampled from an adult in good health.

This chain joins TRBV6-1 and TRBJ2-2; 14 positions agree with TRBD2. V was pared by 3 bases and J by 6 bases, with 0 bases of the junction left unmatched. CDR3 size: 15 residues. Germline loops: CDR1 MNHNS, CDR2 SASEGT. The DNA of the CDR3 is TGTGCCAGCAGTGAGGGACTAGCGGGAGCCGGGGAGCTGTTTTTT. As protein: CASSEGLAGAGELFF.

J is TRBJ2-7 and V is TRBV7-9; D call uncertain. Germline V gene data show CDR1 as SEHNR and CDR2 as FQNEAQ (reference sequence). The CDR3 sequence is 15 residues long. Between the trimmed V and J ends, which lost 5 bases and 0 bases, there was a span of 14 bases. CDR3 DNA sequence: TGTGCCAGCAGCCTCATATTACTCGGCTCCTACGAGCAGTACTTC. Residues: CASSLILLGSYEQYF.

Only a few counts were recorded for this clone. J is TRBJ2-3 and V is TRBV10-3, with TRBD1 matching over 9 bases. The germline CDR1 and CDR2 sequences are ENHRY and SYGVKD. With 7 bases clipped from V and 6 bases from J, the junction kept 8 bases outside the gene matches. CDR3 length equals 14 residues. This CDR3 is CAINIQGAEDTQYF. The CDR3 bases are TGTGCCATCAACATACAGGGGGCAGAGGATACGCAGTATTTT.

This clone was counted a few times. This chain joins TRBV21-1 and TRBJ1-6; TRBD1, the table's D call, was not compared with the DNA. TRBV21-1 is described as a pseudogene. The CDR3 extends over 18 amino acids. CDR3 sequence: CASSKEDRACRSDSPLHF. The CDR3, as DNA: TGTGCCAGCAGCAAAGAGGACAGGGCCTGCCGTAGTGATTCACCCCTCCACTTT.

The chain uses TRBV28 and TRBJ2-7; D unclear. The CDR3 runs to 11 residues. Germline V gene sequence: CDR1 MDHEN, CDR2 SYDVKM. V lost 3 bases and J 7 bases, leaving 7 bases between the germline ends. DNA for the CDR3: TGTGCCAGCAGTTTTTCGCGTGAGCAGTACTTC. It codes for CASSFSREQYF.

The chain is built from TRBV2 and TRBJ2-1; D gene uncertain. Trimming took 4 bases from V and 6 from J, leaving 13 bases between them. Germline CDR1 reads SNHLY; CDR2 reads FYNNEI. There are 14 residues in the CDR3. The CDR3: CASSGTVGANEQFF. DNA of the CDR3: TGTGCCAGCAGTGGTACAGTAGGCGCCAATGAGCAGTTCTTC.

The chain joins TRBV3-1 (or the pseudogene TRBV3-2) to TRBJ1-1; 7 positions agree with TRBD1. Trimming took 0 bases from V and 0 from J; bases not matched to a gene: 4. This CDR3 has 16 residues. In germline, CDR1 is LGHDT, CDR2 YNNKEL (reference sequence). The CDR3 bases are TGTGCCAGCAGCCAAGATTGGGACAGCATGAACACTGAAGCTTTCTTT. This encodes CASSQDWDSMNTEAFF.

This chain joins TRBV12-3 or TRBV12-4 and TRBJ2-5; D unresolved. Trimming removed 3 bases from V and 4 bases from J, with 9 bases in between. The CDR3 spans 13 residues. The CDR3 sequence is CASSLSYGETQYF. CDR3 nucleotides: TGTGCCAGCAGTTTGTCGTATGGAGAGACCCAGTACTTC.

This clone was counted between two and nine times. The CDR3 DNA reads as TGTGCCAGCAGTGACTCATTGGAGACCGGGGAGCTGTTTTTT. The encoded protein is CASSDSLETGELFF. The V gene is TRBV6-4, the J gene TRBJ2-2; D is undetermined. Looked up from germline, CDR1 is MRHNA and CDR2 is SNTAGT. CDR3 length equals 14 residues. The V end was cut by 0 bases, the J end by 5 bases, with 7 bases between.

The genes are TRBV7-3 and TRBJ1-1; tentative D call: TRBD1 (6 bases). The V end lost 6 bases, the J end lost 3 bases, and 14 bases lay between the germline ends. Germline V gene lookup returns CDR1 SGHTA and CDR2 FQGTGA. The CDR3 has 14 amino acids. CDR3 sequence (DNA): TGTGCCAGCAGTCTTAACAGGGAGGACACTGAAGCTTTCTTT. It translates to CASSLNREDTEAFF.

This sequence joins TRBV7-2 and TRBJ2-7; 7 bases line up with TRBD1. After removal of 2 bases from V and 5 bases from J, the junction contained 6 bases not matched to a gene. The CDR3 spans 14 residues. From germline, CDR1 is SGHTA and CDR2 FQGNSA. The CDR3 DNA is TGTGCCAGCAGCTTAATACAGGGGTCCAACGAGCAGTACTTC. This translates into CASSLIQGSNEQYF.

The chain couples TRBV4-3 to TRBJ1-1, with D hard to call. V gave up 0 bases and J gave up 7 bases, with 9 bases separating them. The CDR3 has 13 residues. Germline values: CDR1 LGHNA, CDR2 YSLEER. CDR3 in amino acids: CASSQDFGLEAFF. CDR3 DNA: TGCGCCAGCAGCCAAGATTTTGGACTTGAAGCTTTCTTT.

This chain connects TRBV18 to TRBJ1-2; TRBD1 matches 11 bases. Germline lookup yields CDR1 KGHSH and CDR2 LQKENI. The CDR3 runs 16 residues. Trimming took 4 bases from V and 4 from J; bases not matched to a gene: 8. CDR3 in DNA: TGTGCCAGCTCACAGACCGGGACAGGGGGATCCTATGGCTACACCTTC. Residues: CASSQTGTGGSYGYTF.

The chain has TRBV7-9 and TRBJ1-3; D perhaps matches TRBD1 (5 bases). Trimming left V 0 bases short and J 4 bases short, with 13 bases between. CDR1 and CDR2 (germline): SEHNR, FQNEAQ (reference sequence). The CDR3 is 16 residues long. The CDR3 DNA sequence: TGTGCCAGCAGCTTAGCGGTGGGACTGAAGGGAAACACCATATATTTT. Translated, it gives CASSLAVGLKGNTIYF.

This CDR3 is CASSLTGTSGNTGELFF. CDR3 DNA: TGTGCCAGCAGCTTAACGGGGACTAGCGGAAACACCGGGGAGCTGTTTTTT. The genes are TRBV7-3 and TRBJ2-2; 11 nucleotides match TRBD2. The CDR3 extends over 17 amino acids. Trimming took 0 bases from V and 2 from J; bases not matched to a gene: 2. Germline V gene sequence: CDR1 SGHTA, CDR2 FQGTGA.

The rearrangement joins TRBV4-3 to TRBJ1-2; D is perhaps TRBD1 (5 bases). The CDR3 length is 15 residues. V was shortened by 0 bases and J by 3 bases, with 11 bases between the two germline ends. Germline V gene data show CDR1 as LGHNA and CDR2 as YSLEER. CDR3: CASSQEPGGYYGYTF. Here the CDR3 DNA reads TGCGCCAGCAGCCAAGAACCTGGGGGTTACTATGGCTACACCTTC.

The chain links TRBV15 to TRBJ1-2; D is uncertain. The V gene lost 0 bases and the J gene lost 4 bases, with 15 bases spanning the gap. Per germline, CDR1 LNHNV and CDR2 YYDKDF (reference sequence). This CDR3 contains 16 residues. As DNA, the CDR3 is TGTGCCACCAGCAGAGATCCCGGACGCCGGGTCTATGGCTACACCTTC. It encodes CATSRDPGRRVYGYTF.

The V gene is TRBV27, the J gene TRBJ2-1; perhaps TRBD1 as D (6 bases). Germline-derived CDR1 and CDR2 are MNHEY and SMNVEV (reference sequence). V was pared by 2 bases and J by 2 bases, with 10 bases between. The CDR3 is made up of 15 amino acids. The CDR3 region is CASSLGDMAYNEQFF. As DNA, the CDR3 is TGTGCCAGCAGTTTAGGGGACATGGCCTACAATGAGCAGTTCTTC.

The rearrangement uses TRBV9 and TRBJ2-2; the match to TRBD2 covers 8 bases. Germline V lookup: CDR1 SGDLS, CDR2 YYNGEE. The CDR3 length is 15 residues. Trimming took 4 bases from V and 2 from J; bases not matched to a gene: 4. The CDR3 coding sequence is TGTGCCAGCAGCCCTACTAGCGGCAACACCGGGGAGCTGTTTTTT. It encodes CASSPTSGNTGELFF.

V usage is TRBV4-1 and J usage is TRBJ2-1; 11 bases map to TRBD2. Germline V gives CDR1 MGHRA, CDR2 YSYEKL. This CDR3 is built from 17 residues. The V segment lost 0 bases and the J segment 5 bases; nucleotides outside the gene matches: 6. CDR3 sequence: CASSQDRGLAADNEQFF. CDR3 in DNA: TGCGCCAGCAGCCAAGATAGGGGACTAGCGGCAGACAATGAGCAGTTCTTC.

This chain uses TRBV7-9 with TRBJ2-2, with 7 bases matching TRBD2. V was pared by 5 bases and J by 1 base, with 7 bases of the junction left unmatched. The CDR3 is 16 amino acids. Germline V gene lookup returns CDR1 SEHNR and CDR2 FQNEAQ (reference sequence). CDR3 DNA sequence: TGTGCCAGCAGCCCCGATAGCGGGTGGAACACCGGGGAGCTGTTTTTT. Its translation is CASSPDSGWNTGELFF.

The chain is built from TRBV19 and TRBJ2-1, with D possibly TRBD2 on 5 matching bases. CDR3 size: 14 residues. Between the trimmed V and J ends, which lost 6 bases and 5 bases, there was a span of 14 bases. Germline values: CDR1 LNHDA, CDR2 SQIVND (reference sequence). In DNA form, the CDR3 reads TGTGCCAGTAGGGCCCAAGGAGGACACAATGAGCAGTTCTTC. Translating gives CASRAQGGHNEQFF.

J is TRBJ2-2 and V is TRBV6-2 or TRBV6-3; 7 nucleotides match TRBD2. Germline assignment: CDR1 MNHEY and CDR2 SVGEGT. J gave up 6 bases and V 0 bases, and 1 base lay outside the gene matches. The CDR3 consists of 14 residues. The CDR3 here is CASSYSSGAGELFF. The CDR3 DNA reads as TGTGCCAGCAGTTACTCGAGCGGGGCCGGGGAGCTGTTTTTT.

This clone was seen only once. CDR3: CASSLPGDEQFF. The CDR3 nucleotides read TGTGCCAGCAGCTTACCAGGGGATGAGCAGTTCTTC. V and J are TRBV7-9 and TRBJ2-1, with a tentative D call TRBD1 (6 bases). Deletions cut 2 bases from V and 8 bases from J, with 7 bases between. The CDR3 extends over 12 amino acids. The V gene's germline CDR1 is SEHNR and CDR2 FQNEAQ (reference sequence).

V usage is TRBV20-1 and J usage is TRBJ2-1; unclear D gene. Trimming took 3 bases from V and 0 from J, leaving 12 bases between them. The CDR3 runs 15 residues. Germline V CDR1 and CDR2: DFQATT, SNEGSKA (reference sequence). The DNA of the CDR3 is TGCAGTGCTAGTCCCCGCGATCCCTCCTACAATGAGCAGTTCTTC. As protein: CSASPRDPSYNEQFF.

The genes are TRBV11-3 and TRBJ1-3; 8 bases are shared with TRBD1. The CDR3 consists of 17 residues. Germline V gives CDR1 SGHNT, CDR2 YENEEA. J gave up 0 bases and V 0 bases, and 4 bases lay outside the gene matches. DNA for the CDR3: TGTGCCAGCAGCTTAGATTCGACAGGGGCCTCTGGAAACACCATATATTTT. Translation gives CASSLDSTGASGNTIYF.

This CDR3 is CASSFSGVHLDTQYF. The CDR3 region has the DNA TGTGCCAGCAGTTTTAGCGGAGTCCACCTGGATACGCAGTATTTT. The gene calls are TRBV6-2 or TRBV6-3 and TRBJ2-3; the D gene is possibly TRBD2 (6 bases). Germline assignment: CDR1 MNHEY and CDR2 SVGEGT. This CDR3 has 15 amino acids. V lost 4 bases to trimming and J lost 6 bases, with 17 bases between them.

The chain carries TRBV6-2 or TRBV6-3 and TRBJ1-1; D is uncertain. With 5 bases removed from V and 0 bases from J, the gap between germline ends came to 10 bases. Germline lookup yields CDR1 MNHEY and CDR2 SVGEGT. The CDR3 is made up of 14 amino acids. CDR3 loop: CASSRGGVNTEAFF. CDR3 sequence (DNA): TGTGCCAGCAGTCGTGGCGGAGTGAACACTGAAGCTTTCTTT.